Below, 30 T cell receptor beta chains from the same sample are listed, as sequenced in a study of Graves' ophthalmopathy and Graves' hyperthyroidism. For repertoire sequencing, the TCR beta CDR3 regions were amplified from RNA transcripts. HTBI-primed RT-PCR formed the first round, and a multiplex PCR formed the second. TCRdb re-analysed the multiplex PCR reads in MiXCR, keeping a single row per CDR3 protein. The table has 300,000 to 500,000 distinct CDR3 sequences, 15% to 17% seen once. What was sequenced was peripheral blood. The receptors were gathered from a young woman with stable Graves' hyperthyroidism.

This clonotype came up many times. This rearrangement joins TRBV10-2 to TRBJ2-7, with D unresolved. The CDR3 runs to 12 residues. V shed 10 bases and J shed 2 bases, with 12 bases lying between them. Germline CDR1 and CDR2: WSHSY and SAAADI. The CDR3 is CATHKYPYEQYF. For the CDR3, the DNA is TGCGCCACCCACAAGTACCCCTACGAGCAGTACTTC.

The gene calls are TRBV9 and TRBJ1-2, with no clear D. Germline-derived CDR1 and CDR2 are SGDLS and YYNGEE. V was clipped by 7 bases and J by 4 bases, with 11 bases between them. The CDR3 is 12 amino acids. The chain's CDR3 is CASFRRPYGYTF. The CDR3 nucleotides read TGTGCCAGCTTTCGACGACCCTATGGCTACACCTTC.

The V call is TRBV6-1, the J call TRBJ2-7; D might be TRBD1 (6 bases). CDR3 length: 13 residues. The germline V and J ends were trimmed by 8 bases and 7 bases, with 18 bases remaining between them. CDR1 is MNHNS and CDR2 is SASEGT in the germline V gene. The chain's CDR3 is CASSVRGTFEQYF. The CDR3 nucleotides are TGTGCCAGCTCGGTCAGGGGAACGTTTGAGCAGTACTTC.

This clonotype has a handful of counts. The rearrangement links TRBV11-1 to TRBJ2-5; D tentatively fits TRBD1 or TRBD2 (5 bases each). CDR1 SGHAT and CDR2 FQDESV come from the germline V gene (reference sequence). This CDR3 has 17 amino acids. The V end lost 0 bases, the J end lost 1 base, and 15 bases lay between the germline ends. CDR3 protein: CASSLARDRWSQETQYF. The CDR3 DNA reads TGTGCCAGCAGCTTAGCGAGGGACCGATGGTCCCAAGAGACCCAGTACTTC.

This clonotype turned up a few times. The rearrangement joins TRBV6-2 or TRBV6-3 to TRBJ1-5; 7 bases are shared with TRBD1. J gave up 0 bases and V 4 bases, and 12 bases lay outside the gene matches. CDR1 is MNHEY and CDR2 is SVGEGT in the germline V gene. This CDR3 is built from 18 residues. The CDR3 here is CASSSARRGRNSNQPQHF. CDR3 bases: TGTGCCAGCAGTTCCGCTCGGAGGGGGCGAAATAGCAATCAGCCCCAGCATTTT.

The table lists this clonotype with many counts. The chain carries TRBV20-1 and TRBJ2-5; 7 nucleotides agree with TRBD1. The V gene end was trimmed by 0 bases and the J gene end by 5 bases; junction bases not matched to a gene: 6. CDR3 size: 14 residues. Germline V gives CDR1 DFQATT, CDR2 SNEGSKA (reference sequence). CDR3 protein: CSARDLGGWETQYF. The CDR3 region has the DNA TGCAGTGCTAGAGATTTAGGGGGCTGGGAGACCCAGTACTTC.

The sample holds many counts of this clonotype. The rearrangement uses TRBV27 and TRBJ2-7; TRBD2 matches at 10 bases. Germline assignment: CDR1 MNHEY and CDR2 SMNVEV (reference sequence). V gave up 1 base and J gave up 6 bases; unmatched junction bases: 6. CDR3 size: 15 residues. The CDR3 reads CASSLFSGGPSEQYF. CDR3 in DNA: TGTGCCAGCAGTTTATTTAGCGGGGGGCCGAGCGAGCAGTACTTC.

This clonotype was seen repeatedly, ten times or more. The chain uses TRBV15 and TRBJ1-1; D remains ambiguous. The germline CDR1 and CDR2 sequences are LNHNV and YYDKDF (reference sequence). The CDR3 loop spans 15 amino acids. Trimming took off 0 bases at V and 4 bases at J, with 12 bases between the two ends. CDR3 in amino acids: CATSRDSGQVTEAFF. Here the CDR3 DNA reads TGTGCCACCAGCAGAGATTCCGGGCAGGTCACTGAAGCTTTCTTT. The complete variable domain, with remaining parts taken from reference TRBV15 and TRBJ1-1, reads DAMVIQNPRYQVTQFGKPVTLSCSQTLNHNVMYWYQQKSSQAPKLLFHYYDKDFNNEADTPDNFQSRRPNTSFCFLDIRSPGLGDTAMYLCATSRDSGQVTEAFFGQGTRLTVV.

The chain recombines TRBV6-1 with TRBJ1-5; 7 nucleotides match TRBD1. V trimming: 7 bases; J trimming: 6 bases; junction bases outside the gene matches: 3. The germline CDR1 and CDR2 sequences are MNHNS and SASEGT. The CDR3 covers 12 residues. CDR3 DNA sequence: TGTGCCAGCAACCAGGGGGGTCAGCCCCAGCATTTT. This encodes CASNQGGQPQHF.

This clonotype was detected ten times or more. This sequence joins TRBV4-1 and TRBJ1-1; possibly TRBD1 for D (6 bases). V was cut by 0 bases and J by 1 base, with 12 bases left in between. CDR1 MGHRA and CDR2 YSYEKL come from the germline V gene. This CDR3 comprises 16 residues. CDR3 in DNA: TGCGCCAGCAGCCAAGATGGGTGGGGGGCGAACACTGAAGCTTTCTTT. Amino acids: CASSQDGWGANTEAFF.

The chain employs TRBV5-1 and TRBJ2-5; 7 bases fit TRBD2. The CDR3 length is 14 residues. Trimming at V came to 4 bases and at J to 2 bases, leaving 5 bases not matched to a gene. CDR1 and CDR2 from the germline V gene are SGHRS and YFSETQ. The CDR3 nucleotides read TGCGCCAGCAGCGGGGGACTAACTCAAGAGACCCAGTACTTC. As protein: CASSGGLTQETQYF.

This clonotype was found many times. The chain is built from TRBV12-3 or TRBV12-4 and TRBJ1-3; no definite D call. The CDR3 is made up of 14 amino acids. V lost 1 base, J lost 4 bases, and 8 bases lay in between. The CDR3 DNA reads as TGTGCCAGCAGTTTAGTTGTACGGGGAAACACCATATATTTT. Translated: CASSLVVRGNTIYF.

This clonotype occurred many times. In nucleotides, the CDR3 is TGTGCCAGCAGTTTCTGGGGTAAGGGCTACACCTTC. This gives the protein CASSFWGKGYTF. The rearrangement links TRBV12-3 or TRBV12-4 to TRBJ1-2; D is undetermined. This CDR3 spans 12 amino acids. V was trimmed by 3 bases and J by 8 bases, leaving 10 bases between them.

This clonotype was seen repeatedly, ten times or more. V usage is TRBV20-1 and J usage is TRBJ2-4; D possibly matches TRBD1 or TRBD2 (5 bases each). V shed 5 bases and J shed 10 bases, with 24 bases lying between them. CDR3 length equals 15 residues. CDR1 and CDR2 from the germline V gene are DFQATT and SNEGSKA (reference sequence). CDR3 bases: TGCAGTGCTTGCCACTGGGACCGGGCCATGGGGATTCAGTACTTC. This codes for CSACHWDRAMGIQYF.

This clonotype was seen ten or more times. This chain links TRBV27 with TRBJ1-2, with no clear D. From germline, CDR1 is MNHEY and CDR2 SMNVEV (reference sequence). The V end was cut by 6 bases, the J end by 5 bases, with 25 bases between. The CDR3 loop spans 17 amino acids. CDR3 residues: CASRDVSAAAARYGYTF. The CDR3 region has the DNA TGTGCCAGCAGGGACGTTTCGGCGGCAGCGGCTCGATATGGCTACACCTTC.

The CDR3 loop is CASSVGQGLSPPQHF. The CDR3 nucleotides read TGTGCCAGTAGTGTGGGTCAGGGGTTATCTCCGCCCCAGCATTTT. This rearrangement joins TRBV19 to TRBJ1-5; the D gene is possibly TRBD1 (6 bases). V shed 5 bases and J shed 9 bases, with 20 bases lying between them. The CDR3 length is 15 residues. Germline V gene lookup returns CDR1 LNHDA and CDR2 SQIVND (reference sequence).

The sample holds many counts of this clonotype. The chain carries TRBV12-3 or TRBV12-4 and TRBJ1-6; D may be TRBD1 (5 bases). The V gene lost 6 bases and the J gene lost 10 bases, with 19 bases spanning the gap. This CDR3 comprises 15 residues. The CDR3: CASRALAGINSPLHF. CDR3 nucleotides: TGTGCCAGCAGGGCTCTGGCAGGGATAAACTCACCCCTCCACTTT.

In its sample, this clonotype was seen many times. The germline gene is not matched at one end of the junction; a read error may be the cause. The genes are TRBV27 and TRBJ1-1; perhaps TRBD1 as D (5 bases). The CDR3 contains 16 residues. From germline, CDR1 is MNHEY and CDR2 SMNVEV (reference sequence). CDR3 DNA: TGTGCCAGCAGTTTAGAGGGGTTAGGGCTGAACACTGAAGCTCTCTTT. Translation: CASSLEGLGLNTEALF.

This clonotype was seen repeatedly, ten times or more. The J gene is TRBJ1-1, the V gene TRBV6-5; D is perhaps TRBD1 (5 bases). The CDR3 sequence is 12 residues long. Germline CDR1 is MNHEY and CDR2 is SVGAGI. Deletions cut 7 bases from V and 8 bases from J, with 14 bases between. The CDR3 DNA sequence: TGTGCCAGCACTAGGACACGACAAGAAGCTTTCTTT. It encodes CASTRTRQEAFF.

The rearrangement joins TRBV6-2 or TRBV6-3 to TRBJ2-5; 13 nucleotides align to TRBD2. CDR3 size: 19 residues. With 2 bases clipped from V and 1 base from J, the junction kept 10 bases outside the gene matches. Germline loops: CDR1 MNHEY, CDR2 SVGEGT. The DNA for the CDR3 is TGTGCCAGCAGTTACCTCAGACTAGCGGGGGGTCTCCTCCAAGAGACCCAGTACTTC. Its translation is CASSYLRLAGGLLQETQYF.

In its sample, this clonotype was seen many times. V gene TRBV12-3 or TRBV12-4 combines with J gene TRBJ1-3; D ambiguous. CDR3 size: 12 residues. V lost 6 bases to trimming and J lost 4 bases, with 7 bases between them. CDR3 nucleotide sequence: TGTGCCAGCAGATTCTCAGGAAACACCATATATTTT. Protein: CASRFSGNTIYF.

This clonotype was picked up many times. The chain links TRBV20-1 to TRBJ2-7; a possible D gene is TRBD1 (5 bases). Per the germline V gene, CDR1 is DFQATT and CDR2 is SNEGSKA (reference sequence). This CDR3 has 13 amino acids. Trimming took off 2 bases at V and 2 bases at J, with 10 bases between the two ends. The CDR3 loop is CSARRQGAYEQYF. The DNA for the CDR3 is TGCAGTGCTAGACGTCAGGGCGCCTACGAGCAGTACTTC.

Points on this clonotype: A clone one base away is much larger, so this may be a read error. CDR3: CVSSGNMNTEAFF. In nucleotides, the CDR3 is TGCGTCAGCAGTGGGAACATGAACACTGAAGCTTTCTTT. The chain is built from TRBV5-1 and TRBJ1-1, with D unclear. This CDR3 is 13 amino acids long. The germline V gene encodes CDR1 SGHRS and CDR2 YFSETQ.

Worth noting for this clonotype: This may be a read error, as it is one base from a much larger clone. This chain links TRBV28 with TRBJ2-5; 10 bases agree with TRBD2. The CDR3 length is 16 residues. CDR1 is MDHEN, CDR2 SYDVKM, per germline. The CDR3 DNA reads TGTGCCATCAGTTTCCTACTAGCGGGGTACCAAGAGACCCAGTACTTC. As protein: CAISFLLAGYQETQYF. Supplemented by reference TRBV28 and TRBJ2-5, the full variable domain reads DVKVTQSSRYLVKRTGEKVFLECVQDMDHENMFWYRQDPGLGLRLIYFSYDVKMKEKGDIPEGYSVSREKKERFSLILESASTNQTSMYLCAISFLLAGYQETQYFGPGTRLLVL.

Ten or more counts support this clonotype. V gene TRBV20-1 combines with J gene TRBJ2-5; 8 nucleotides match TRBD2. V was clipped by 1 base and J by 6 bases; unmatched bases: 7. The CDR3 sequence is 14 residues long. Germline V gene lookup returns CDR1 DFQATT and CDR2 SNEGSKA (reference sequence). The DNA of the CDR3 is TGCAGTGCTAGAGTCCCGGGAGGGAGAAAGACCCAGTACTTC. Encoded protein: CSARVPGGRKTQYF.

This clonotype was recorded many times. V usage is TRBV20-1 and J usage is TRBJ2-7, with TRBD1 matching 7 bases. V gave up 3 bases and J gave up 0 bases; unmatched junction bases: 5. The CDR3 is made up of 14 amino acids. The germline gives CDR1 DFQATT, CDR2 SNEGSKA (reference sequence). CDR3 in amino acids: CSARGTESSYEQYF. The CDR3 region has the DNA TGCAGTGCTAGGGGGACAGAGAGCTCCTACGAGCAGTACTTC.

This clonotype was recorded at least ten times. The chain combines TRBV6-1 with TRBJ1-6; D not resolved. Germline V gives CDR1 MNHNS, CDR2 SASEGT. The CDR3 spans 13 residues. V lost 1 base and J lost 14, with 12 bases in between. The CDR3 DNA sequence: TGTGCCAGCAGTGAAGTTAGGGATCCCACCCTCCACTTT. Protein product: CASSEVRDPTLHF.

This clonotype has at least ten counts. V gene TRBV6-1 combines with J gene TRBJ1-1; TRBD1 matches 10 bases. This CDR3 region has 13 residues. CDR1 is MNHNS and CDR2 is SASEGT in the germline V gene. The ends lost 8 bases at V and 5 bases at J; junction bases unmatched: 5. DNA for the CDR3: TGTGCCAGCGGGACAGGGGAGAGGACTGAAGCTTTCTTT. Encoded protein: CASGTGERTEAFF.

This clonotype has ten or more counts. This CDR3 is CASSVDWGDMVYEQYF. Written as DNA, the CDR3 is TGTGCCAGCAGCGTAGATTGGGGGGACATGGTCTACGAGCAGTACTTC. The chain combines TRBV9 with TRBJ2-7; either TRBD1 or TRBD2 may supply D (6 bases each). Trimming stripped 0 bases from V and 3 bases from J, with 16 bases between. From germline, CDR1 is SGDLS and CDR2 YYNGEE. The CDR3 is 16 amino acids.

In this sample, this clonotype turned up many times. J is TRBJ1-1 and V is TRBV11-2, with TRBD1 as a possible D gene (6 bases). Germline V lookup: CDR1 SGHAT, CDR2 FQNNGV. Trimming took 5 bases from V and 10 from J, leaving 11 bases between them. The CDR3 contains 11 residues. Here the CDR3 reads CASSRQAGAFF. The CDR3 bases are TGTGCCAGCAGCAGACAGGCTGGAGCTTTCTTT.